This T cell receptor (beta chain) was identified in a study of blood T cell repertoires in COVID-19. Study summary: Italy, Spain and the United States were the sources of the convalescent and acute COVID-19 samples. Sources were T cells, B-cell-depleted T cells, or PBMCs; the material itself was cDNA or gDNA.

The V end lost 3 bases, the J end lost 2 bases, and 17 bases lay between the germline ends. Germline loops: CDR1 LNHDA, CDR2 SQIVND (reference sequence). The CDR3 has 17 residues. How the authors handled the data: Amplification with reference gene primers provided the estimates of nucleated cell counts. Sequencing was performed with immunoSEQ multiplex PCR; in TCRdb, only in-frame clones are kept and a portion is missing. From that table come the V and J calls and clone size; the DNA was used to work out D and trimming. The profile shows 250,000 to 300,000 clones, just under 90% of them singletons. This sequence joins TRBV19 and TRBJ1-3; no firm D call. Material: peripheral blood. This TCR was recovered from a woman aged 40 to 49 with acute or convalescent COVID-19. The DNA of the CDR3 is TGTGCCAGTAGTATCGGGGTGCCCGTGGGCCCTGGAAACACCATATATTTT. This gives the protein CASSIGVPVGPGNTIYF.